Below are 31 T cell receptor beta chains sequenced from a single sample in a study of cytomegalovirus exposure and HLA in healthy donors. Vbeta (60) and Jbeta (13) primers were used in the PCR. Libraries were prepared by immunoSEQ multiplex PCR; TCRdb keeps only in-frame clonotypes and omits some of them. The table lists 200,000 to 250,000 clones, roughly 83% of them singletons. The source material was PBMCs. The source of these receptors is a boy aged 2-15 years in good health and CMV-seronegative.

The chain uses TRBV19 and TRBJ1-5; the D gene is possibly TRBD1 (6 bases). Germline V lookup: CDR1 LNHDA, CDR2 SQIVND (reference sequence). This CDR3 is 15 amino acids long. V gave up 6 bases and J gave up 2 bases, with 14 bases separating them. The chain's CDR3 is CASSQGNGRNQPQHF. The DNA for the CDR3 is TGTGCCAGTAGCCAGGGGAACGGACGCAATCAGCCCCAGCATTTT.

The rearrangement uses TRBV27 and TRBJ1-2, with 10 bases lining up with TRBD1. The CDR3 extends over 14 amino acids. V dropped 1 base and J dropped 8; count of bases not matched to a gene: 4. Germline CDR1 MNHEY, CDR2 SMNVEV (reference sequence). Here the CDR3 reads CASSLFGQGGGYTF. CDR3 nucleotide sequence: TGTGCCAGCAGTTTATTTGGACAGGGGGGCGGCTACACCTTC.

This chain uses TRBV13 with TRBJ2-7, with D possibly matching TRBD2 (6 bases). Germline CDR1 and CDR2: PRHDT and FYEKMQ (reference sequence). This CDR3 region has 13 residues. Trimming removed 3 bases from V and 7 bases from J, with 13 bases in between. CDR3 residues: CASSFLLGGEQYF. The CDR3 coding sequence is TGTGCCAGCAGCTTTCTACTGGGAGGAGAGCAGTACTTC.

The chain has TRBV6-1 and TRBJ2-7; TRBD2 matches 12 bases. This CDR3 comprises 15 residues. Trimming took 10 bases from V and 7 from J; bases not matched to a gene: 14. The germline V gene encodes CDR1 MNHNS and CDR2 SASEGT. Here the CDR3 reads CATRVVLAGGDEQYF. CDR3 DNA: TGTGCCACGCGAGTCGTACTAGCGGGAGGTGATGAGCAGTACTTC.

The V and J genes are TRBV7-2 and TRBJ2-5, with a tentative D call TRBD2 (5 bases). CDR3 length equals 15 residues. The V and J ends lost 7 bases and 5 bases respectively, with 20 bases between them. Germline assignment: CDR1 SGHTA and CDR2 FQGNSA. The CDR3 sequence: CASTRVGGMGETQYF. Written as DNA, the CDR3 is TGTGCCAGCACCCGAGTAGGAGGTATGGGGGAGACCCAGTACTTC. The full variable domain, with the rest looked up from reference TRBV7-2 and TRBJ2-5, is GAGVSQSPSNKVTEKGKDVELRCDPISGHTALYWYRQSLGQGLEFLIYFQGNSAPDKSGLPSDRFSAERTGGSVSTLTIQRTQQEDSAVYLCASTRVGGMGETQYFGPGTRLLVL.

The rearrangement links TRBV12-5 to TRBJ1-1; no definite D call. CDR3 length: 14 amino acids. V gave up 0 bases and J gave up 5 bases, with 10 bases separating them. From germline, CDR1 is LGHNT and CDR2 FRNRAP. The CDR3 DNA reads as TGTGCTAGTGGTTTGGTAAGCGGGGTTACTGAAGCTTTCTTT. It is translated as CASGLVSGVTEAFF. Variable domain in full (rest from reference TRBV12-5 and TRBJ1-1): DARVTQTPRHKVTEMGQEVTMRCQPILGHNTVFWYRQTMMQGLELLAYFRNRAPLDDSGMPKDRFSAEMPDATLATLKIQPSEPRDSAVYFCASGLVSGVTEAFFGQGTRLTVV.

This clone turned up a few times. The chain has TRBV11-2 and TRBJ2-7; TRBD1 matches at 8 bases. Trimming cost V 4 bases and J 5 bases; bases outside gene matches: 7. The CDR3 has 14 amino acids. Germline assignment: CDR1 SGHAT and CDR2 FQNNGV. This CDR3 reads CASSSLDRVHEQYF. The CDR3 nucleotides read TGTGCCAGCAGCTCATTGGACAGGGTCCACGAGCAGTACTTC.

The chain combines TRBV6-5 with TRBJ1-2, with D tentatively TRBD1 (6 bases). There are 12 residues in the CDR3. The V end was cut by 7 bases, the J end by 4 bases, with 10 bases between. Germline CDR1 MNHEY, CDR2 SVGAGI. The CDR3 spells CASKDRIYGYTF. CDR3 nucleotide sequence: TGTGCCAGCAAAGACAGGATCTATGGCTACACCTTC.

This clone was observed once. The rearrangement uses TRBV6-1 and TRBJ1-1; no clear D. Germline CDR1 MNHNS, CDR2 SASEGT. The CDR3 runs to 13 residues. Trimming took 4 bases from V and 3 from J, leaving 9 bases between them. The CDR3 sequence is CASSVQVDTEAFF. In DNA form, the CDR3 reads TGTGCCAGCAGTGTTCAGGTAGACACTGAAGCTTTCTTT.

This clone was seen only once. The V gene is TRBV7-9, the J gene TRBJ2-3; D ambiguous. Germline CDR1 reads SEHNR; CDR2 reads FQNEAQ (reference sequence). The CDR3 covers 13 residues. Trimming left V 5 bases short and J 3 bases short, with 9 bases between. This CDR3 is CASSGAKTDTQYF. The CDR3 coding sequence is TGTGCCAGCAGCGGAGCTAAGACAGATACGCAGTATTTT.

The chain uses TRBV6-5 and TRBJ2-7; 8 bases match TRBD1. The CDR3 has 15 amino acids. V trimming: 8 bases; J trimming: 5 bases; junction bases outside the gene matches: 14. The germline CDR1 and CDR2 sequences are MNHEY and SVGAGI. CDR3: CASRKPGQGIHEQYF. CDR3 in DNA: TGTGCCAGCCGGAAGCCCGGACAGGGTATCCACGAGCAGTACTTC.

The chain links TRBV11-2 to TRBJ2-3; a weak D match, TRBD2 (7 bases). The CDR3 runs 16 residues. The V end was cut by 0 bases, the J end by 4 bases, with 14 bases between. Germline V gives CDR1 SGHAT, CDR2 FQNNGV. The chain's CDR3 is CASSLDGAGAADTQYF. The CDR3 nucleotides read TGTGCCAGCAGCTTAGATGGGGCGGGGGCCGCAGATACGCAGTATTTT.

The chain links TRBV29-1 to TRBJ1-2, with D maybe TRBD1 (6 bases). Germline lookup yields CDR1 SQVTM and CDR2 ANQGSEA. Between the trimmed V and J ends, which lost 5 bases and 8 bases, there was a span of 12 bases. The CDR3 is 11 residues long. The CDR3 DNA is TGCAGCGTTTTTGGTACAGGGGGCTACACCTTC. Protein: CSVFGTGGYTF.

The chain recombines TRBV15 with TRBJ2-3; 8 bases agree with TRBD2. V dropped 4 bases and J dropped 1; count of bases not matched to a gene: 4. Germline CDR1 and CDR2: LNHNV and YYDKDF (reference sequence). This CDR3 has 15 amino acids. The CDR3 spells CATSNRRGGTDTQYF. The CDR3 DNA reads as TGTGCCACCAGCAATAGGCGGGGGGGCACAGATACGCAGTATTTT.

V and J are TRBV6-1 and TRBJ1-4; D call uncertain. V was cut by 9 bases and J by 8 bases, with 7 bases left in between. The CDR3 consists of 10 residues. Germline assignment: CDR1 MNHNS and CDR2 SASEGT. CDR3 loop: CASNREKLFF. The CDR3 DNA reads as TGTGCCAGTAACAGAGAAAAACTGTTTTTT.

CDR3 amino acids: CASSISGSYFLDEQFF. The CDR3, as DNA: TGTGCCAGTAGTATCTCAGGCTCTTACTTTCTGGATGAGCAGTTCTTC. This chain links TRBV19 with TRBJ2-1; the D is unclear. The CDR3 sequence is 16 residues long. CDR1 is LNHDA, CDR2 SQIVND, per germline (reference sequence). Trimming removed 3 bases from V and 8 bases from J, with 20 bases in between. The complete variable domain, with remaining parts taken from reference TRBV19 and TRBJ2-1, reads DGGITQSPKYLFRKEGQNVTLSCEQNLNHDAMYWYRQDPGQGLRLIYYSQIVNDFQKGDIAEGYSVSREKKESFPLTVTSAQKNPTAFYLCASSISGSYFLDEQFFGPGTRLTVL.

CDR3 sequence reads: CASSRESPSGSYNEQFF. DNA of the CDR3: TGTGCCAGCAGCCGTGAGTCCCCTAGCGGGAGTTACAATGAGCAGTTCTTC. V and J are TRBV21-1 and TRBJ2-1; TRBD2 was called by the table and not checked on the DNA. TRBV21-1 is a documented pseudogene. This CDR3 is 17 amino acids long.

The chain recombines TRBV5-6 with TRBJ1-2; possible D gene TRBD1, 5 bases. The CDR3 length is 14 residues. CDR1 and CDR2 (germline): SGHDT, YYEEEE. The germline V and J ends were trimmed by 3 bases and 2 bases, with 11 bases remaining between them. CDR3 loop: CASSSRGKNYGYTF. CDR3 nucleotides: TGTGCCAGCAGCTCAAGGGGAAAAAACTATGGCTACACCTTC.

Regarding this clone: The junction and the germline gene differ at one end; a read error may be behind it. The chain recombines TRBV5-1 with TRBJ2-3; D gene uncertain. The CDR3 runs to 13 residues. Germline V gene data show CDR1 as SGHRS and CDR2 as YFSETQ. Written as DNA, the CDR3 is TGCGCCAGCAGCTTGGAAATAGGAGATACGCAATATTTT. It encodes CASSLEIGDTQYF.

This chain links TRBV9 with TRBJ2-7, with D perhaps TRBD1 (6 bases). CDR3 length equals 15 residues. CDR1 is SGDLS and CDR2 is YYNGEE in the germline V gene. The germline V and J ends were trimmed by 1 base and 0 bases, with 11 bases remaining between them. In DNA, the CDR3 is TGTGCCAGCAGCGTATTTACAGGGAACTCCTACGAGCAGTACTTC. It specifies CASSVFTGNSYEQYF.

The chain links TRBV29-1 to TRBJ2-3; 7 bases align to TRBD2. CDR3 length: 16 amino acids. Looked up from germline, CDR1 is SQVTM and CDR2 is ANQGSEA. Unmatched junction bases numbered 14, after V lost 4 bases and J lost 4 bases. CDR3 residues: CSVVIPAGVLPDTQYF. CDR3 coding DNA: TGCAGCGTTGTAATCCCTGCGGGGGTCCTCCCAGATACGCAGTATTTT.

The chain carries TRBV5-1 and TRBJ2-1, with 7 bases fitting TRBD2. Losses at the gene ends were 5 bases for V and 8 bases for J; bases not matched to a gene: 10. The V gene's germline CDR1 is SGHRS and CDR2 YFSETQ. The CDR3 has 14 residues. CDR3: CASSWTSSLDEQFF. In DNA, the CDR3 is TGCGCCAGCAGTTGGACTAGTTCCCTCGATGAGCAGTTCTTC.

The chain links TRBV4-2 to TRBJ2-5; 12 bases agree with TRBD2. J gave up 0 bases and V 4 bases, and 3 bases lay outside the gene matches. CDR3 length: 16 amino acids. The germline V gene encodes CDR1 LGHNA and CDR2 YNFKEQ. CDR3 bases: TGTGCCAGCAGCCTCCGACTAGCGGGAGACCAAGAGACCCAGTACTTC. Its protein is CASSLRLAGDQETQYF.

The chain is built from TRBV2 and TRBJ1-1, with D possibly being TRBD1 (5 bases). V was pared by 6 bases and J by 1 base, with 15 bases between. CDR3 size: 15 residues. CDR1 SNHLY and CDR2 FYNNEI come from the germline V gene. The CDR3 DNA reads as TGTGCCAGCAGGGGGGGGGAAGCTAGGAACACTGAAGCTTTCTTT. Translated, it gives CASRGGEARNTEAFF.

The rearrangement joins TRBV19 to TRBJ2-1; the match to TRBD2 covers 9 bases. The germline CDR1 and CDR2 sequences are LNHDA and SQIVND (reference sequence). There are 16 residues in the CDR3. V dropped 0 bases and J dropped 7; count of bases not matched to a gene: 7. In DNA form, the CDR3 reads TGTGCCAGTAGTATAGATCGTAGCGGGAGTTATAATGAGCAGTTCTTC. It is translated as CASSIDRSGSYNEQFF.

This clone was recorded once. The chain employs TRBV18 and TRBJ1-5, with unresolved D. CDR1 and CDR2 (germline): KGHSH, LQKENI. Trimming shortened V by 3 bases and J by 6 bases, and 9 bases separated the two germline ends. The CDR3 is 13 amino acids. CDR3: CASSPGMGQPQHF. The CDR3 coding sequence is TGTGCCAGCTCACCCGGGATGGGTCAGCCCCAGCATTTT. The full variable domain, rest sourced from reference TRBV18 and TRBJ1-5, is NAGVMQNPRHLVRRRGQEARLRCSPMKGHSHVYWYRQLPEEGLKFMVYLQKENIIDESGMPKERFSAEFPKEGPSILRIQQVVRGDSAAYFCASSPGMGQPQHFGDGTRLSIL.

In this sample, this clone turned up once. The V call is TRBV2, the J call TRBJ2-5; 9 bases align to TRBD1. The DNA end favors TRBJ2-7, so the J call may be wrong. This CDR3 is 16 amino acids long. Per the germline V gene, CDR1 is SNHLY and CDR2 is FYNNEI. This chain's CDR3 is CASSDPRDRDPYEQYF. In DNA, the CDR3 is TGTGCCAGCAGTGACCCCCGGGACAGGGACCCCTACGAGCAGTACTTC.

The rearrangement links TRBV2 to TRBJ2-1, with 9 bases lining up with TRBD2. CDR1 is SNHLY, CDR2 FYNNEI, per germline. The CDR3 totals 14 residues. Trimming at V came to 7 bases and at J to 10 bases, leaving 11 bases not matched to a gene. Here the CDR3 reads CASISSGAGGEQFF. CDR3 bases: TGTGCCAGCATTTCTAGCGGGGCCGGGGGAGAGCAGTTCTTC.

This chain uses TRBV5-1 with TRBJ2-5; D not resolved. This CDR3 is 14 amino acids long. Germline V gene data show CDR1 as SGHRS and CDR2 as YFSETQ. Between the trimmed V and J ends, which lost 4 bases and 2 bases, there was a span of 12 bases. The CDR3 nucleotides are TGCGCCAGCAGCCCCCCGGTCCAACAAGAGACCCAGTACTTC. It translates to CASSPPVQQETQYF.

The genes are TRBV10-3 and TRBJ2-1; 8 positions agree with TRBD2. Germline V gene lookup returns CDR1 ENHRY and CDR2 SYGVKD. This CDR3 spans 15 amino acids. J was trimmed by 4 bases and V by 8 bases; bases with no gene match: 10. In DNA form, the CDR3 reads TGTGCCATCTCAGCAAGCGGGAGTGGGTACAATGAGCAGTTCTTC. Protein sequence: CAISASGSGYNEQFF.

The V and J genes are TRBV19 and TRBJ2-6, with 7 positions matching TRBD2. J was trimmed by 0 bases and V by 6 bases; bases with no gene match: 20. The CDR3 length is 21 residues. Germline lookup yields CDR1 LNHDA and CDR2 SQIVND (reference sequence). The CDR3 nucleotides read TGTGCCAGTAGGGACGAATCGGGGGAGGGGAACCTTCGCTCTGGGGCCAACGTCCTGACTTTC. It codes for CASRDESGEGNLRSGANVLTF.